Listed below are T cell receptor beta chains from one sample, sequenced in a study of blood T cell repertoires in COVID-19. Assay: immunoSEQ multiplex PCR; the TCRdb copy retains only in-frame clones and omits some. The profile shows a few hundred thousand clones, around 89% of them singletons. Material for sequencing was peripheral blood. Receptors originate from a woman aged 25-40 years with COVID-19, enrolled during active disease. The CDR3 runs from the conserved cysteine through the conserved F or W. The D gene is left open where the match is weak. A clone size is listed for some rows: how often the clone was seen (once, few, many), or a class if it is expanded.

J	size	V	D	DNA	CDR3
TRBJ2-3	.	TRBV3-1/TRBV3-2	TRBD2	TGTGCCAGCCAGAGACTAGCCACAGATACGCAGTATTTT	CASQRLATDTQYF
TRBJ2-1	.	TRBV7-2	.	TGTGCCAGCAGCCGGTCCCTAGGAGCGGATGAGCAGTTCTTC	CASSRSLGADEQFF
TRBJ1-6	.	TRBV19	.	TGTGCCAGTAGTCCCAAGGAGGGACGACTAGATTCACCCCTCCACTTT	CASSPKEGRLDSPLHF
TRBJ2-3	.	TRBV11-3	TRBD2	TGTGCCAGCAGCCCTGGACTAGCGGGAGATACGCAGTATTTT	CASSPGLAGDTQYF
TRBJ1-2	few	TRBV10-1	TRBD1	TGCGCCAGCAGTGCACAGGGGGACTATGGCTACACCTTC	CASSAQGDYGYTF
TRBJ2-3	.	TRBV7-9	TRBD2	TGTGCCAGCAGCTCCGCCCTAGCGGTAGGCACAGATACGCAGTATTTT	CASSSALAVGTDTQYF
TRBJ1-3	.	TRBV18	.	TGTGCCAGCTCACCAGGGTCCAGCGCTTCTGGAAACACCATATATTTT	CASSPGSSASGNTIYF
TRBJ1-4	.	TRBV19	TRBD1	TGTGCCAGTAGGATACAGGGGGCGGCAACTAATGAAAAACTGTTTTTT	CASRIQGAATNEKLFF
TRBJ2-7	.	TRBV19	.	TGTGCCAGTAGTCCCGCCAGGGGTGACTACGAGCAGTACTTC	CASSPARGDYEQYF
TRBJ2-3	.	TRBV9	.	TGTGCCAGCAGCGTAGGTCCAGCGGGCACAGATACGCAGTATTTT	CASSVGPAGTDTQYF
TRBJ2-3	.	TRBV19	.	TGTGCCAGTAGTATCTCGGGGAGGAGAGATACGCAGTATTTT	CASSISGRRDTQYF
TRBJ2-5	few	TRBV11-2	.	TGTGCCAGCAGCCTGCTGGGGGGGCTTGCCGAGACCCAGTACTTC	CASSLLGGLAETQYF
TRBJ2-5	.	TRBV6-6	.	TGTGCCAGCAGTTACGGAGGCAGGGGGGACGAGACCCAGTACTTC	CASSYGGRGDETQYF
TRBJ2-7	.	TRBV28	TRBD1	TGTGCCAGCAGTTTACTGACAGGGGGAAGCTACGAGCAGTACTTC	CASSLLTGGSYEQYF
TRBJ1-2	.	TRBV10-3	TRBD1	TGTGCCATCAATTCACAGGGGGGATTATCCACACCTGGCTACACCTTC	CAINSQGGLSTPGYTF
TRBJ2-7	.	TRBV4-3	TRBD1	TGCGCCAGCAGCCGACCGGGACAGGGCGACGAGCAGTACTTC	CASSRPGQGDEQYF
TRBJ2-2	.	TRBV5-4	.	TGTGCCAGCAGCTTGGGACACGCTAACACCGGGGAGCTGTTTTTT	CASSLGHANTGELFF
TRBJ2-3	.	TRBV5-6	.	TGTGCCAGCAGCTTGGTAGCGAAGGGAGGAGGCACAGATACGCAGTATTTT	CASSLVAKGGGTDTQYF
TRBJ1-5	.	TRBV5-8	TRBD1	TGTGCCAGCAGCCTTGGACCTAGGGGGCCCGGACAGCAGCCCCAGCATTTT	CASSLGPRGPGQQPQHF
TRBJ2-5	.	TRBV7-2	TRBD2	TGTGCCAGCAGCCCTATAGCGGGAGCGAGGGAGACCCAGTACTTC	CASSPIAGARETQYF
TRBJ2-1	.	TRBV11-2	TRBD1	TGTGCCAGCAGCTTAGAATATACCGGGACAGGGAAAGGCAATGAGCAGTTCTTC	CASSLEYTGTGKGNEQFF
TRBJ2-7	.	TRBV28	.	TGTGCCAGCAGTGCCTCCCAGACAGTCCCCCGGTACTTC	CASSASQTVPRYF
TRBJ2-4	.	TRBV12-5	TRBD2	TGTGCTAGTGGTTTTACTAGCGGTGCCAAAAACATTCAGTACTTC	CASGFTSGAKNIQYF
TRBJ1-2	.	TRBV6-6	.	TGTGCCAGCAGTTACAGTGGGGCCCCCGCATATGGCTACACCTTC	CASSYSGAPAYGYTF
TRBJ2-7	.	TRBV7-9	.	TGTGCCAGCTCACTGACAGGACACTACGAGCAGTACTTC	CASSLTGHYEQYF
TRBJ1-6	once	TRBV7-2	.	TGTGCCAGCAGCCCCCAGGGTTCACCCCTCCACTTT	CASSPQGSPLHF
TRBJ1-2	.	TRBV7-8	.	TGTGCCAGCAGCCCCGGGATAAACTATGGCTACACCTTC	CASSPGINYGYTF
TRBJ2-4	once	TRBV6-2/TRBV6-3	TRBD2	TGTGCCAGCAGTTACTCCGGACTAGCGGGCGGGGGCATTCAGTACTTC	CASSYSGLAGGGIQYF
TRBJ2-7	.	TRBV5-1	.	TGCGCCAGCAGCTTGGCCGGAGACTCCGCCTACGAGCAGTACTTC	CASSLAGDSAYEQYF
TRBJ2-3	once	TRBV6-2/TRBV6-3	.	TGTGCCAGCAGTTACTCGGAGGAGGGATCCACAGATACGCAGTATTTT	CASSYSEEGSTDTQYF
TRBJ1-5	.	TRBV19	TRBD1	TGTGCCAGTAGTGAGTTTGGACAGGGGGCCCAGCCCCAGCATTTT	CASSEFGQGAQPQHF
TRBJ2-3	.	TRBV5-6	TRBD2	TGTGCCAGCAGCTTTAGGTCTAGCGGGAGGAGGAGCACAGATACGCAGTATTTT	CASSFRSSGRRSTDTQYF
TRBJ1-4	.	TRBV19	TRBD1	TGTGCCAGTAGTATAGATCGAGGGGGCGGTAATGAAAAACTGTTTTTT	CASSIDRGGGNEKLFF
TRBJ1-5	.	TRBV28	.	TGTGCCAGCAGTTTTGGCAGGGTCCAGCCCCAGCATTTT	CASSFGRVQPQHF
TRBJ2-2	once	TRBV11-3	.	TGTGCCAGCAGCTTAGGCGACAGGATTGGGGACACCGGGGAGCTGTTTTTT	CASSLGDRIGDTGELFF
TRBJ2-1	once	TRBV5-1	TRBD2	TGCGCCAGCAGAATCGGAGCGGGGCGCCCGAACAATGAGCAGTTCTTC	CASRIGAGRPNNEQFF
TRBJ1-1	.	TRBV30	.	TGTGCCTGGAGTTTTAAATCACAGGGCGGTCGGGACATGAACACTGAAGCTTTCTTT	CAWSFKSQGGRDMNTEAFF
TRBJ1-3	.	TRBV6-6	TRBD1	TGTGCCAGCGGACAGGGTCTCTCTGGAAACACCATATATTTT	CASGQGLSGNTIYF
TRBJ2-1	.	TRBV5-1	TRBD2	TGCGCCAGCGGGAATTTAGCGGGGACCAACAATGAGCAGTTCTTC	CASGNLAGTNNEQFF
TRBJ2-2	.	TRBV5-4	.	TGTGCCAGCAGCTTGGGTGGGCGAGACAAAGTTTTATCGGGGGAGCTGTTTTTT	CASSLGGRDKVLSGELFF
TRBJ2-1	.	TRBV6-5	TRBD2	TGTGCCAGCAGTTCCCTGCTAGCGGGGTACAATGAGCAGTTCTTC	CASSSLLAGYNEQFF
TRBJ1-2	.	TRBV6-6	.	TGTGCCAGCAGTTACCGCAGGGTCCAGGGTTCTTATGGCTACACCTTC	CASSYRRVQGSYGYTF
TRBJ2-7	.	TRBV5-5	TRBD1	TGTGCCAGCAGCTTGGAGGGGACAGGGAACTACGAGCAGTACTTC	CASSLEGTGNYEQYF
TRBJ2-7	.	TRBV7-8	TRBD1	TGTGCCAGCAGCTCCTACGCAACAGGGGCCGATACCTACGAGCAGTACTTC	CASSSYATGADTYEQYF
TRBJ1-2	.	TRBV18	.	TGTGCCAGCTCGCCGGACAGCCCGGGGCATGGCTACACCTTC	CASSPDSPGHGYTF
TRBJ1-5	.	TRBV5-6	.	TGTGCCAGCAGCTTCCAGTCCGATCAGCCCCAGCATTTT	CASSFQSDQPQHF
TRBJ2-3	.	TRBV19	TRBD2	TGTGCCAGTAGAACTAGCGGGGGTAATACGCAGTATTTT	CASRTSGGNTQYF
TRBJ1-2	.	TRBV6-5	.	TGTGCCAGCAGTTGGAGCGGAGGCTATGGCTACACCTTC	CASSWSGGYGYTF
TRBJ1-2	.	TRBV6-5	.	TGTGCCAGCAGTTATGGAGGAACGGCTAACTATGGCTACACCTTC	CASSYGGTANYGYTF
TRBJ1-1	.	TRBV2	TRBD1	TGTGCCAGCAGTGTCCTTGACAGGGGGCCTGAAGCTTTCTTT	CASSVLDRGPEAFF
TRBJ2-1	.	TRBV11-2	.	TGTGCCAGCAGTAAAATATCGGGACTGGGAAACAATGAGCAGTTCTTC	CASSKISGLGNNEQFF
TRBJ2-7	.	TRBV28	TRBD1	TGTGCCAGCAGTTCGACAGGGGGCGGTCACTACGAGCAGTACTTC	CASSSTGGGHYEQYF
TRBJ2-5	.	TRBV6-5	.	TGTGCCAGCTCGGTCCGACAGGAAGAGACCCAGTACTTC	CASSVRQEETQYF
TRBJ2-3	.	TRBV10-3	TRBD2	TGTGCCATCAGTGAAGCGGGGGCGACCACAGATACGCAGTATTTT	CAISEAGATTDTQYF
TRBJ1-2	.	TRBV27	.	TGTGCCAGCAGTTCCTCAGGGGACACCGAACATGGCTACACCTTC	CASSSSGDTEHGYTF
TRBJ1-2	.	TRBV6-6	TRBD1	TGTGCCAGCAGTTCCATGGGACAGGGCACCTACTATGGCTACACCTTC	CASSSMGQGTYYGYTF
TRBJ2-1	.	TRBV6-6	.	TGTGCCAGCAGTTATTTCCCTTTTGTCTTC	CASSYFPFVF
TRBJ1-2	.	TRBV27	.	TGTGCCAGCAGTTTAACCACCGGGTTGAGCTATGGCTACACCTTC	CASSLTTGLSYGYTF
TRBJ2-5	.	TRBV28	TRBD2	TGTGCCAGCAGTACGATTTTTCGGGGGGGACAAGAGACCCAGTACTTC	CASSTIFRGGQETQYF